The 32 T cell receptor beta chains listed next were all sequenced from one sample in a study of blood T cell repertoires in COVID-19. Produced via immunoSEQ multiplex PCR; TCRdb's table is partial and in-frame only. This sample has some 200,000 clones, with around 86% found just once. Source material: peripheral blood. The receptors originated from an elderly woman in a cohort sampled during active or convalescent COVID-19.

The chain employs TRBV25-1 and TRBJ2-5, with TRBD2 as a possible D gene (6 bases). Germline V gene sequence: CDR1 MGHDK, CDR2 SYGVNS. This CDR3 contains 15 residues. V was pared by 1 base and J by 7 bases, with 16 bases between. The CDR3 loop reads CASSEFHGSPGTQYF. The CDR3 DNA reads as TGTGCCAGCAGTGAATTTCACGGGAGCCCGGGGACCCAGTACTTC. Based on the CDR3 plus reference TRBV25-1 and TRBJ2-5, the full variable domain is EADIYQTPRYLVIGTGKKITLECSQTMGHDKMYWYQQDPGMELHLIHYSYGVNSTEKGDLSSESTVSRIRTEHFPLTLESARPSHTSQYLCASSEFHGSPGTQYFGPGTRLLVL.

This chain joins TRBV10-3 and TRBJ2-5; maybe TRBD2 (5 bases). The CDR3 loop spans 17 amino acids. V dropped 2 bases and J dropped 5 bases, with 21 bases sitting between them. Per germline, CDR1 ENHRY and CDR2 SYGVKD. This chain's CDR3 is CAISETASSGMLETQYF. The CDR3 nucleotides read TGTGCCATCAGTGAGACAGCTAGTTCGGGGATGCTGGAGACCCAGTACTTC.

The chain uses TRBV5-1 and TRBJ1-2; 7 bases are a match to TRBD1. The CDR3 length is 15 residues. Per the germline V gene, CDR1 is SGHRS and CDR2 is YFSETQ. Trimming cost V 3 bases and J 1 base; bases outside gene matches: 6. The CDR3: CASSSLTGSNYGYTF. The CDR3 nucleotides read TGCGCCAGCAGCTCCTTGACAGGGAGTAACTATGGCTACACCTTC.

This rearrangement joins TRBV7-8 to TRBJ2-1; 11 nucleotides agree with TRBD2. V lost 5 bases and J lost 1; bases outside the gene matches: 4. The CDR3 consists of 16 residues. The V gene's germline CDR1 is SGHVS and CDR2 FQNEAQ. CDR3: CASSPLAGGSYNEQFF. The CDR3 DNA sequence: TGTGCCAGCAGCCCTCTAGCGGGGGGTTCCTACAATGAGCAGTTCTTC. Full variable domain (missing parts from reference TRBV7-8 and TRBJ2-1): GAGVSQSPRYKVAKRGQDVALRCDPISGHVSLFWYQQALGQGPEFLTYFQNEAQLDKSGLPSDRFFAERPEGSVSTLKIQRTQQEDSAVYLCASSPLAGGSYNEQFFGPGTRLTVL.

This clone was detected only a few times. The J gene is TRBJ1-5, the V gene TRBV27; D is unclear. The V end lost 2 bases, the J end lost 0 bases, and 5 bases lay between the germline ends. CDR1 MNHEY and CDR2 SMNVEV come from the germline V gene (reference sequence). CDR3 length: 14 amino acids. The chain's CDR3 is CASSLIASNQPQHF. The CDR3 DNA sequence: TGTGCCAGCAGTTTAATAGCTAGCAATCAGCCCCAGCATTTT.

This sequence joins TRBV5-1 and TRBJ1-4, with 8 bases identical to TRBD1. The V and J ends lost 4 bases and 6 bases, in that order; junction bases with no gene match: 11. Germline V gene sequence: CDR1 SGHRS, CDR2 YFSETQ. The CDR3 length is 16 residues. The CDR3 nucleotides read TGCGCCAGCAGCACCGGACAGGGCCAGCCCTATGAAAAACTGTTTTTT. Translating it yields CASSTGQGQPYEKLFF.

The V gene is TRBV5-1, the J gene TRBJ2-7, with 7 bases aligning to TRBD1. J was trimmed by 2 bases and V by 4 bases; bases with no gene match: 12. Germline-derived CDR1 and CDR2 are SGHRS and YFSETQ. The CDR3 runs to 16 residues. In nucleotides, the CDR3 is TGCGCCAGCAGCACCACACCAGGGGGTAAAGCCTACGAGCAGTACTTC. As protein: CASSTTPGGKAYEQYF.

The rearrangement links TRBV6-2 or TRBV6-3 to TRBJ1-1; D is ambiguous. This CDR3 is 15 amino acids long. Trimming stripped 9 bases from V and 1 base from J, with 18 bases between. CDR1 is MNHEY, CDR2 SVGEGT, per germline. The CDR3 is CASRPEGPRNTEAFF. Here the CDR3 DNA reads TGTGCCAGTAGACCTGAGGGTCCCAGGAACACTGAAGCTTTCTTT.

CDR3 in DNA: TGTGCCAGTAGTGGTGGGACAGGGCGGGCCGCCTATGGCTACACCTTC. Amino acids: CASSGGTGRAAYGYTF. The chain couples TRBV19 to TRBJ1-2; TRBD1 matches at 9 bases. J lost 4 bases, V lost 5 bases, and 11 bases had no gene match. The CDR3 covers 16 residues. Germline V gives CDR1 LNHDA, CDR2 SQIVND (reference sequence). The whole variable domain, remainder taken from reference TRBV19 and TRBJ1-2, is DGGITQSPKYLFRKEGQNVTLSCEQNLNHDAMYWYRQDPGQGLRLIYYSQIVNDFQKGDIAEGYSVSREKKESFPLTVTSAQKNPTAFYLCASSGGTGRAAYGYTFGSGTRLTVV.

The chain links TRBV28 to TRBJ2-5; possible D gene TRBD2, 7 bases. This CDR3 has 14 residues. Germline V lookup: CDR1 MDHEN, CDR2 SYDVKM. Trimming cost V 6 bases and J 5 bases, with 16 bases left between them. The CDR3 here is CASRIGGHVETQYF. For the CDR3, the DNA is TGTGCCAGCAGGATCGGGGGGCATGTGGAGACCCAGTACTTC. The full variable domain, with the rest looked up from reference TRBV28 and TRBJ2-5, is DVKVTQSSRYLVKRTGEKVFLECVQDMDHENMFWYRQDPGLGLRLIYFSYDVKMKEKGDIPEGYSVSREKKERFSLILESASTNQTSMYLCASRIGGHVETQYFGPGTRLLVL.

The chain is built from TRBV9 and TRBJ1-1, with TRBD1 identical over 8 bases. Germline V lookup: CDR1 SGDLS, CDR2 YYNGEE. Unmatched junction bases numbered 8, after V lost 8 bases and J lost 5 bases. The length of the CDR3 is 13 residues. Here the CDR3 reads CASSEGQETEAFF. The DNA of the CDR3 is TGTGCCAGTTCTGAGGGACAGGAGACTGAAGCTTTCTTT. The whole variable domain, remainder taken from reference TRBV9 and TRBJ1-1, is DSGVTQTPKHLITATGQRVTLRCSPRSGDLSVYWYQQSLDQGLQFLIQYYNGEERAKGNILERFSAQQFPDLHSELNLSSLELGDSALYFCASSEGQETEAFFGQGTRLTVV.

The chain uses TRBV28 and TRBJ1-4, with D uncertain. The length of the CDR3 is 14 residues. V lost 6 bases and J 8 bases, leaving 16 bases between the germline ends. Per the germline V gene, CDR1 is MDHEN and CDR2 is SYDVKM. CDR3 sequence (DNA): TGTGCCAGCAGGGGTATGACGGGTAACGAAAAACTGTTTTTT. Translation: CASRGMTGNEKLFF.

The chain links TRBV5-4 to TRBJ2-5; 7 nucleotides line up with TRBD2. V was pared by 4 bases and J by 1 base, with 4 bases of the junction left unmatched. The germline V gene encodes CDR1 SGHNT and CDR2 YYREEE (reference sequence). The CDR3 is 14 amino acids. DNA for the CDR3: TGTGCCAGCAGCCCGGGGGGTGCCCAAGAGACCCAGTACTTC. This translates into CASSPGGAQETQYF.

V is TRBV5-3 and J is TRBJ1-5; D not resolved. TRBV5-3 is annotated as an ORF whose role is uncertain. V was trimmed by 8 bases and J by 0 bases, leaving 9 bases between them. The CDR3 loop spans 13 amino acids. In DNA form, the CDR3 reads TGTGCCAGCGGGGTGAATAGCAATCAGCCCCAGCATTTT. Its translation is CASGVNSNQPQHF.

The chain joins TRBV29-1 to TRBJ2-5; 9 bases map to TRBD1. The CDR3 is made up of 14 amino acids. The trim removed 0 bases at V and 5 bases at J, leaving 4 bases unmatched. Germline loops: CDR1 SQVTM, CDR2 ANQGSEA. CDR3 sequence: CSVEDTGGRETQYF. The CDR3 region has the DNA TGCAGCGTTGAAGATACAGGGGGCAGGGAGACCCAGTACTTC.

This clone occurred once. V gene TRBV7-8 combines with J gene TRBJ1-3; 7 bases agree with TRBD1. The CDR3 runs 14 residues. Per germline, CDR1 SGHVS and CDR2 FQNEAQ. V lost 5 bases and J lost 4; bases outside the gene matches: 5. CDR3 nucleotides: TGTGCCAGCAGCGCAAGGACAGGCGGAAACACCATATATTTT. Translated: CASSARTGGNTIYF. Full variable domain (missing parts from reference TRBV7-8 and TRBJ1-3): GAGVSQSPRYKVAKRGQDVALRCDPISGHVSLFWYQQALGQGPEFLTYFQNEAQLDKSGLPSDRFFAERPEGSVSTLKIQRTQQEDSAVYLCASSARTGGNTIYFGEGSWLTVV.

The V call is TRBV27, the J call TRBJ2-3, with TRBD1 matching over 8 bases. Germline-derived CDR1 and CDR2 are MNHEY and SMNVEV (reference sequence). This CDR3 region has 16 residues. Trimming cost V 6 bases and J 3 bases; bases outside gene matches: 11. The CDR3 DNA reads as TGTGCCAGCAGGAAATCACAGGGGGTTGAAACAGATACGCAGTATTTT. This sequence encodes CASRKSQGVETDTQYF.

The chain is built from TRBV2 and TRBJ2-5; the D gene is possibly TRBD2 (6 bases). From germline, CDR1 is SNHLY and CDR2 FYNNEI. V lost 8 bases and J 1 base, leaving 11 bases between the germline ends. There are 13 residues in the CDR3. In DNA form, the CDR3 reads TGTGCCAGCTGTTCTAGCGCCCAAGAGACCCAGTACTTC. As protein: CASCSSAQETQYF.

The genes are TRBV9 and TRBJ1-1, with 9 bases lining up with TRBD1. The CDR3 extends over 16 amino acids. The germline V gene has CDR1 SGDLS and CDR2 YYNGEE. V lost 4 bases and J lost 1; bases outside the gene matches: 8. The CDR3 loop is CASSIGQGFRNTEAFF. The CDR3 coding sequence is TGTGCCAGCAGCATCGGACAGGGGTTTAGGAACACTGAAGCTTTCTTT.

V usage is TRBV25-1 and J usage is TRBJ1-3; D unresolved. CDR3 length: 16 amino acids. From germline, CDR1 is MGHDK and CDR2 SYGVNS. V shed 1 base and J shed 0 bases, with 10 bases lying between them. The CDR3 region is CASSEFKRLSGNTIYF. Written as DNA, the CDR3 is TGTGCCAGCAGTGAATTTAAGAGGCTCTCTGGAAACACCATATATTTT. The full variable domain, rest sourced from reference TRBV25-1 and TRBJ1-3, is EADIYQTPRYLVIGTGKKITLECSQTMGHDKMYWYQQDPGMELHLIHYSYGVNSTEKGDLSSESTVSRIRTEHFPLTLESARPSHTSQYLCASSEFKRLSGNTIYFGEGSWLTVV.

This chain uses TRBV25-1 with TRBJ2-5, with D possibly being TRBD2 (6 bases). Trimming removed 4 bases at V and 2 bases at J, with 11 bases between. Germline V CDR1 and CDR2: MGHDK, SYGVNS. CDR3 length: 14 residues. The CDR3 region is CASSGPGVQETQYF. In DNA, the CDR3 is TGTGCCAGCAGTGGACCGGGAGTACAAGAGACCCAGTACTTC.

The chain combines TRBV3-1 (or the pseudogene TRBV3-2) with TRBJ2-7, with 10 bases fitting TRBD1. Losses at the gene ends were 5 bases for V and 6 bases for J; bases not matched to a gene: 7. This CDR3 has 14 residues. The germline V gene has CDR1 LGHDT and CDR2 YNNKEL (reference sequence). The CDR3 sequence is CASSIPGQGLEQYF. In DNA form, the CDR3 reads TGTGCCAGCAGCATACCGGGACAGGGGCTCGAGCAGTACTTC.

V usage is TRBV5-1 and J usage is TRBJ2-1; tentative D call: TRBD2 (6 bases). V lost 6 bases and J 8 bases, leaving 24 bases between the germline ends. Germline V gene sequence: CDR1 SGHRS, CDR2 YFSETQ. The length of the CDR3 is 16 residues. The CDR3 nucleotides are TGCGCCAGCACCCAGTTAGGCCCCGGGAGCTCGGATGAGCAGTTCTTC. This encodes CASTQLGPGSSDEQFF.

The V and J genes are TRBV11-2 and TRBJ2-1; no definite D call. This CDR3 spans 13 amino acids. V was shortened by 1 base and J by 5 bases, with 6 bases between the two germline ends. CDR1 is SGHAT and CDR2 is FQNNGV in the germline V gene. CDR3 coding DNA: TGTGCCAGCAGCTTAGGGAGACACAATGAGCAGTTCTTC. Translating it yields CASSLGRHNEQFF.

This rearrangement joins TRBV5-1 to TRBJ2-7; 7 bases are shared with TRBD1. Unmatched junction bases numbered 9, after V lost 4 bases and J lost 2 bases. In germline, CDR1 is SGHRS, CDR2 YFSETQ. This CDR3 contains 15 residues. CDR3 protein: CASSVTGTAPYEQYF. The CDR3 DNA reads TGCGCCAGCAGCGTAACCGGGACAGCCCCCTACGAGCAGTACTTC.

This clone was recorded only once. The rearrangement links TRBV11-3 to TRBJ1-6; D perhaps matches TRBD1 (6 bases). CDR3 length: 15 amino acids. Germline-derived CDR1 and CDR2 are SGHNT and YENEEA. Trimming cost V 5 bases and J 8 bases, with 16 bases left between them. The CDR3 nucleotides read TGTGCCAGCAGCGCCACAGGGAAGACCTATTCACCCCTCCACTTT. It yields the protein CASSATGKTYSPLHF.

V and J are TRBV5-1 and TRBJ2-1, with D perhaps matching TRBD1 (5 bases). V lost 6 bases, J lost 5 bases, and 18 bases lay in between. The CDR3 loop spans 15 amino acids. The V gene's germline CDR1 is SGHRS and CDR2 YFSETQ. In DNA form, the CDR3 reads TGCGCCAGCATTAGGGGTCCGTCTAGAGACAATGAGCAGTTCTTC. It is translated as CASIRGPSRDNEQFF.

J is TRBJ2-1 and V is TRBV4-1; TRBD1 matches 7 bases. The trim removed 2 bases at V and 5 bases at J, leaving 9 bases unmatched. Germline CDR1 MGHRA, CDR2 YSYEKL. This CDR3 has 16 amino acids. The CDR3: CASSQPYRGSHNEQFF. The CDR3 nucleotides read TGCGCCAGCAGCCAACCGTACAGGGGATCACACAATGAGCAGTTCTTC.

The rearrangement links TRBV19 to TRBJ1-3; 7 bases are shared with TRBD1. Trimming took 4 bases from V and 3 from J; bases not matched to a gene: 9. Germline CDR1 and CDR2: LNHDA and SQIVND (reference sequence). There are 16 residues in the CDR3. CDR3 DNA sequence: TGTGCCAGTAGTACTACACGGGACAGCTTTGGAAACACCATATATTTT. Translation gives CASSTTRDSFGNTIYF.

This clone was observed a handful of times. J is TRBJ1-5 and V is TRBV15; 9 bases line up with TRBD1. V dropped 6 bases and J dropped 5; count of bases not matched to a gene: 11. This CDR3 is 16 amino acids long. Germline V lookup: CDR1 LNHNV, CDR2 YYDKDF (reference sequence). CDR3 in amino acids: CATRVSRDRVHQPQHF. CDR3 nucleotides: TGTGCCACCAGAGTCTCCCGGGACAGGGTTCATCAGCCCCAGCATTTT.

Here the CDR3 reads CARPGTANTGELFF. The CDR3, as DNA: TGTGCCAGACCCGGGACAGCGAACACCGGGGAGCTGTTTTTT. The V call is TRBV30, the J call TRBJ2-2, with 7 bases matching TRBD1. Trimming took 8 bases from V and 0 from J; bases not matched to a gene: 6. The CDR3 consists of 14 residues. Germline CDR1 reads GTSNPN; CDR2 reads SVGIG (reference sequence). Full variable domain (missing parts from reference TRBV30 and TRBJ2-2): SQTIHQWPATLVQPVGSPLSLECTVEGTSNPNLYWYRQAAGRGLQLLFYSVGIGQISSEVPQNLSASRPQDRQFILSSKKLLLSDSGFYLCARPGTANTGELFFGEGSRLTVL.

The V gene is TRBV23-1, the J gene TRBJ2-7, with 7 nucleotides matching TRBD1. TRBV23-1 is given ORF status, its function remaining uncertain. Trimming cost V 6 bases and J 4 bases; bases outside gene matches: 3. CDR3 length: 12 amino acids. The DNA for the CDR3 is TGCGCCAGCAGCTCGACAGGGTACGAGCAGTACGTC. Translated, it gives CASSSTGYEQYV.